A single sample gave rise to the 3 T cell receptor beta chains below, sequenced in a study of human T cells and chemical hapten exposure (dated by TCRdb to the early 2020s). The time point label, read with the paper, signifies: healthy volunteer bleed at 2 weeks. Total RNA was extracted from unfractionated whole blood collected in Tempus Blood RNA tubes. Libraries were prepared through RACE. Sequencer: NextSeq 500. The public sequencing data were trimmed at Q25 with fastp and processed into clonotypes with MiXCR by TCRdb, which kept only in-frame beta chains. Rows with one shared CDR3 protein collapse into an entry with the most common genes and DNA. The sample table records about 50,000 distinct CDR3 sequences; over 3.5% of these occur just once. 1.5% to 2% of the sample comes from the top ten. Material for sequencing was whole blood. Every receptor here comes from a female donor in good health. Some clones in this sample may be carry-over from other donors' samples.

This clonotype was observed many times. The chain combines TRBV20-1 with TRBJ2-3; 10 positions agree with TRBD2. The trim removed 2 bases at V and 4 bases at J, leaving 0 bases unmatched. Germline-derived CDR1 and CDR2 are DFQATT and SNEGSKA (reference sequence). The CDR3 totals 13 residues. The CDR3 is CSARSGGADTQYF. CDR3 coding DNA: TGCAGTGCTAGAAGCGGGGGGGCAGATACGCAGTATTTT.

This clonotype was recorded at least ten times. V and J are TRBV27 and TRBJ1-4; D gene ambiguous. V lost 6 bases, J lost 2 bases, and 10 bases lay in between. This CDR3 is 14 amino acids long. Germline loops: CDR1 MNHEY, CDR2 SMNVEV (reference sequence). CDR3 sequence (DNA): TGTGCCAGCAGCTCATCGGGGACTAATGAAAAACTGTTTTTT. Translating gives CASSSSGTNEKLFF. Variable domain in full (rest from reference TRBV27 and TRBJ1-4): EAQVTQNPRYLITVTGKKLTVTCSQNMNHEYMSWYRQDPGLGLRQIYYSMNVEVTDKGDVPEGYKVSRKEKRNFPLILESPSPNQTSLYFCASSSSGTNEKLFFGSGTQLSVL.

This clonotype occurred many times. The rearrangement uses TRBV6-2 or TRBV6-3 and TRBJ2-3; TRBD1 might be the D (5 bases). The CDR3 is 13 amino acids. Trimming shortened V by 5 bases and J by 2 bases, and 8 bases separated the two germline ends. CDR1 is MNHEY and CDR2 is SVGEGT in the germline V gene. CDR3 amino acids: CASSGADTDTQYF. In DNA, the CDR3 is TGTGCCAGCAGTGGGGCTGACACAGATACGCAGTATTTT.